The 10 T cell receptor beta chains in this list originate from one sample, sequenced in a study of OX40 agonist ivuxolimab in advanced cancers. Profiled with immunoSEQ multiplex PCR; TCRdb holds only in-frame clones, not every one. The sample records some 100,000 clones, about 80% being singletons. The sequences come from CD4+ or CD8+ T cells sorted from blood, collected in a trial of the OX40 agonist ivuxolimab. The source is an adult with an advanced solid tumor such as melanoma, head and neck, liver or kidney cancer.

CDR3 sequence (DNA): TGCAGCGTTGGCGGGCAGACGTATGGCTACACCTTC. As protein: CSVGGQTYGYTF. J is TRBJ1-2 and V is TRBV29-1, with unresolved D. Germline V gives CDR1 SQVTM, CDR2 ANQGSEA. V gave up 4 bases and J gave up 5 bases, with 11 bases separating them. CDR3 length: 12 residues.

The chain has TRBV7-9 and TRBJ2-5; 8 positions agree with TRBD1. CDR3 length equals 18 residues. Germline-derived CDR1 and CDR2 are SEHNR and FQNEAQ (reference sequence). V gave up 3 bases and J gave up 3 bases; unmatched junction bases: 15. The CDR3 sequence is CASSFFQVRGQVEETQYF. In nucleotides, the CDR3 is TGTGCCAGCAGCTTCTTTCAGGTAAGGGGACAGGTGGAAGAGACCCAGTACTTC.

The chain combines TRBV6-5 with TRBJ2-3; tentative D call: TRBD1 (5 bases). V lost 3 bases to trimming and J lost 10 bases, with 8 bases between them. The CDR3 has 11 amino acids. Per the germline V gene, CDR1 is MNHEY and CDR2 is SVGAGI. The CDR3 loop reads CASSYGQAQYF. CDR3 nucleotides: TGTGCCAGCAGTTATGGACAAGCGCAGTATTTT.

V and J are TRBV19 and TRBJ2-5; 9 bases are a match to TRBD1. The assigned J gene may be wrong: the sequence end matches TRBJ2-7 better. The length of the CDR3 is 12 residues. In germline, CDR1 is LNHDA, CDR2 SQIVND (reference sequence). CDR3 protein: CASSRTGVEQYF. For the CDR3, the DNA is TGTGCCAGTAGTAGGACAGGGGTCGAGCAGTACTTC.

DNA for the CDR3: TGTGCCAGCAGCCCAGGTCCAGGCCCTAATTCACCCCTCCACTTT. Its protein product is CASSPGPGPNSPLHF. This rearrangement joins TRBV7-6 to TRBJ1-6; D unresolved. The CDR3 covers 15 residues. Looked up from germline, CDR1 is SGHVS and CDR2 is FNYEAQ. Trimming removed 5 bases at V and 6 bases at J, with 14 bases between.

The rearrangement links TRBV4-3 to TRBJ2-3; D is possibly TRBD2 (5 bases). This CDR3 contains 16 residues. Trimming took 0 bases from V and 3 from J, leaving 13 bases between them. Germline lookup yields CDR1 LGHNA and CDR2 YSLEER. As DNA, the CDR3 is TGCGCCAGCAGCCAAGATCTTGGGAGTCCAACAGATACGCAGTATTTT. Protein: CASSQDLGSPTDTQYF.

V and J are TRBV7-9 and TRBJ1-2; D is perhaps TRBD1 (6 bases). The CDR3 has 14 amino acids. V was shortened by 1 base and J by 8 bases, with 14 bases between the two germline ends. Germline V gene sequence: CDR1 SEHNR, CDR2 FQNEAQ (reference sequence). As DNA, the CDR3 is TGTGCCAGCAGCTTAGAGGTACAGGGTGCAGGCTACACCTTC. Its protein product is CASSLEVQGAGYTF. Together with reference TRBV7-9 and TRBJ1-2, the CDR3 gives the full variable domain: DTGVSQNPRHKITKRGQNVTFRCDPISEHNRLYWYRQTLGQGPEFLTYFQNEAQLEKSRLLSDRFSAERPKGSFSTLEIQRTEQGDSAMYLCASSLEVQGAGYTFGSGTRLTVV.

The chain links TRBV6-1 to TRBJ1-4; D gene uncertain. Germline V gives CDR1 MNHNS, CDR2 SASEGT. The CDR3 runs 13 residues. The V end lost 4 bases, the J end lost 7 bases, and 10 bases lay between the germline ends. The DNA for the CDR3 is TGTGCCAGCAGTGTGGTATCCTCTGAAAAACTGTTTTTT. Encoded protein: CASSVVSSEKLFF.

The chain combines TRBV4-1 with TRBJ2-7; the match to TRBD1 covers 7 bases. CDR1 is MGHRA, CDR2 YSYEKL, per germline. Unmatched junction bases numbered 4, after V lost 3 bases and J lost 5 bases. The length of the CDR3 is 13 residues. The CDR3 coding sequence is TGCGCCAGCAGCCAGCAAGGACAGGACGAGCAGTACTTC. This gives the protein CASSQQGQDEQYF.

The chain joins TRBV5-4 to TRBJ2-7, with D perhaps matching TRBD2 (6 bases). With 4 bases removed from V and 5 bases from J, the gap between germline ends came to 16 bases. This CDR3 spans 14 amino acids. Germline values: CDR1 SGHNT, CDR2 YYREEE (reference sequence). The CDR3, as DNA: TGTGCCAGCAGCCAGGGACTCGGACGGAACGAGCAGTACTTC. The encoded protein is CASSQGLGRNEQYF. The whole variable domain, filled in from reference TRBV5-4 and TRBJ2-7, reads ETGVTQSPTHLIKTRGQQVTLRCSSQSGHNTVSWYQQALGQGPQFIFQYYREEENGRGNFPPRFSGLQFPNYSSELNVNALELDDSALYLCASSQGLGRNEQYFGPGTRLTVT.